This is a list of T cell receptor beta chains from one sample in a study of blood T cell repertoires in COVID-19. Sequenced by immunoSEQ multiplex PCR; TCRdb stores in-frame clones only, minus some. The profile covers approximately 200,000 clones, with roughly three quarters appearing a single time and 10% to 15% taken by the ten largest. Sequenced material: peripheral blood. Receptors were obtained from an elderly woman with COVID-19, enrolled during active disease. The CDR3 runs from the conserved cysteine through the conserved F or W. A D gene is named only where the DNA matches it firmly. Size is stated for part of the rows, as once, few or many counts, or as a class when the clone is expanded.

CDR3nt: TGTGCCAGCAGTTCGAAACAGGAACTGAACACTGAAGCTTTCTTT
CDR3aa: CASSSKQELNTEAFF
d_gene: .
abundance: few
j_gene: TRBJ1-1
v_gene: TRBV5-4

CDR3nt: TGTGCCAGCAGCCACGGGTCCTGGGGCTATAGCAATCAGCCCCAGCATTTT
CDR3aa: CASSHGSWGYSNQPQHF
d_gene: .
abundance: .
j_gene: TRBJ1-5
v_gene: TRBV7-9

CDR3nt: TGTGCCAGCAGTTTAGGGACAGGGGTAAAGACTGAAGCTTTCTTT
CDR3aa: CASSLGTGVKTEAFF
d_gene: TRBD1
abundance: .
j_gene: TRBJ1-1
v_gene: TRBV6-5

CDR3nt: TGTGCCAGCAGCTTGGGGGGTGGCTACACCTTC
CDR3aa: CASSLGGGYTF
d_gene: .
abundance: .
j_gene: TRBJ1-2
v_gene: TRBV11-3

CDR3nt: TGCGCCAGCAGCTTGGGGGGAGTAGCTGGGGCCAACGTCCTGACTTTC
CDR3aa: CASSLGGVAGANVLTF
d_gene: .
abundance: .
j_gene: TRBJ2-6
v_gene: TRBV5-1

CDR3nt: TGTGCCAGCAGCCCTGGACTGAACACCGGGGAGCTGTTTTTT
CDR3aa: CASSPGLNTGELFF
d_gene: .
abundance: .
j_gene: TRBJ2-2
v_gene: TRBV4-2

CDR3nt: TGTGCCAGCTCATTCGGACAGGAGGGGACTGAAGCTTTCTTT
CDR3aa: CASSFGQEGTEAFF
d_gene: TRBD1
abundance: .
j_gene: TRBJ1-1
v_gene: TRBV18

CDR3nt: TGTGCCAGCAGTTTAAACCTACAGGGAGATCAGCCCCAGCATTTT
CDR3aa: CASSLNLQGDQPQHF
d_gene: .
abundance: .
j_gene: TRBJ1-5
v_gene: TRBV28

CDR3nt: TGTGCCAGCGGTCGGCCAGGCCTATTCGACTCTGGGGCCAACGTCCTGACTTTC
CDR3aa: CASGRPGLFDSGANVLTF
d_gene: .
abundance: .
j_gene: TRBJ2-6
v_gene: TRBV28

CDR3nt: TGTGCCAGCAGCGCCCCGGGGATAGCGGGTCACAATGAGCAGTTCTTC
CDR3aa: CASSAPGIAGHNEQFF
d_gene: TRBD2
abundance: .
j_gene: TRBJ2-1
v_gene: TRBV9

CDR3nt: TGTGCCAGCAGTTTAACACCAAGACAGCCCCAGCATTTT
CDR3aa: CASSLTPRQPQHF
d_gene: .
abundance: .
j_gene: TRBJ1-5
v_gene: TRBV12-3/TRBV12-4

CDR3nt: TGTGCCAGCAGTCTCATCGGCAGGGGAGCCGGGGAGCTGTTTTTT
CDR3aa: CASSLIGRGAGELFF
d_gene: .
abundance: once
j_gene: TRBJ2-2
v_gene: TRBV6-5

CDR3nt: TGTGCCAGCAGTTATTCACAAATCTACAATGAGCAGTTCTTC
CDR3aa: CASSYSQIYNEQFF
d_gene: .
abundance: .
j_gene: TRBJ2-1
v_gene: TRBV6-2/TRBV6-3

CDR3nt: TGCGCCAGCAGCAGGGACAGGATTTATGAGCAGTTCTTC
CDR3aa: CASSRDRIYEQFF
d_gene: TRBD1
abundance: .
j_gene: TRBJ2-1
v_gene: TRBV5-1

CDR3nt: TGTGCCAGCAGTTACTTAGGACTAGCGGGGATCACAGATACGCAGTATTTT
CDR3aa: CASSYLGLAGITDTQYF
d_gene: TRBD2
abundance: .
j_gene: TRBJ2-3
v_gene: TRBV6-2/TRBV6-3

CDR3nt: TGTGCCAGCAGTTTACTATTCGGGACAGGCCCGTACGAGCAGTACTTC
CDR3aa: CASSLLFGTGPYEQYF
d_gene: TRBD1
abundance: .
j_gene: TRBJ2-7
v_gene: TRBV27

CDR3nt: TGTGCCAGCAGCTTGGCCAGCACTGAAGCTTTCTTT
CDR3aa: CASSLASTEAFF
d_gene: .
abundance: .
j_gene: TRBJ1-1
v_gene: TRBV5-6

CDR3nt: TGTGCCAGCAGCCAAACAGGGAAGGGCACTGAAGCTTTCTTT
CDR3aa: CASSQTGKGTEAFF
d_gene: .
abundance: .
j_gene: TRBJ1-1
v_gene: TRBV3-1/TRBV3-2

CDR3nt: TGTGCCAGCAGCCAAGAATACAGGGGGGGGGAAAAACTGTTTTTT
CDR3aa: CASSQEYRGGEKLFF
d_gene: TRBD1
abundance: .
j_gene: TRBJ1-4
v_gene: TRBV4-2

CDR3nt: TGTGCCAGCACCCCGCGGGGGGCCGATAATTCACCCCTCCACTTT
CDR3aa: CASTPRGADNSPLHF
d_gene: .
abundance: .
j_gene: TRBJ1-6
v_gene: TRBV6-5

CDR3nt: TGTGCCAGCAGCCCACAGCACACCGGGGAGCTGTTTTTT
CDR3aa: CASSPQHTGELFF
d_gene: .
abundance: few
j_gene: TRBJ2-2
v_gene: TRBV6-5

CDR3nt: TGTGCCAGCAGTTACACTAGCGGCACAGATACGCAGTATTTT
CDR3aa: CASSYTSGTDTQYF
d_gene: TRBD2
abundance: .
j_gene: TRBJ2-3
v_gene: TRBV6-6

CDR3nt: TGCAGTGCTAGTCTGGGACTAGCGGGGGCGGGGGACGAGCAGTACTTC
CDR3aa: CSASLGLAGAGDEQYF
d_gene: TRBD2
abundance: .
j_gene: TRBJ2-7
v_gene: TRBV20-1

CDR3nt: TGTGCCTGGAGTGTTCACAGGGTGGTCTACGAGCAGTACTTC
CDR3aa: CAWSVHRVVYEQYF
d_gene: .
abundance: .
j_gene: TRBJ2-7
v_gene: TRBV30

CDR3nt: TGTGCCAGCAGTTACTCGCAACAAGAGCAGTTCTTC
CDR3aa: CASSYSQQEQFF
d_gene: .
abundance: .
j_gene: TRBJ2-1
v_gene: TRBV6-6

CDR3nt: TGTGCCAGCAGTTACGACAGGGGGACCAACAATGAGCAGTTCTTC
CDR3aa: CASSYDRGTNNEQFF
d_gene: TRBD1
abundance: .
j_gene: TRBJ2-1
v_gene: TRBV2

CDR3nt: TGTGCCAGCAGCTTAGTACCCGAGGGTTCACCCCTCCACTTT
CDR3aa: CASSLVPEGSPLHF
d_gene: .
abundance: .
j_gene: TRBJ1-6
v_gene: TRBV7-2

CDR3nt: TGCCACCGGGTTTACCGTTACGAGCAGTACTTC
CDR3aa: CHRVYRYEQYF
d_gene: .
abundance: .
j_gene: TRBJ2-7
v_gene: TRBV6-4

CDR3nt: TGCGCCAGCAGCGCCATCACACAGGGGGATGGCTACACCTTC
CDR3aa: CASSAITQGDGYTF
d_gene: TRBD1
abundance: once
j_gene: TRBJ1-2
v_gene: TRBV5-1

CDR3nt: TGTGCCAGCTCACGATCTAGCGGTTCCACAGATACGCAGTATTTT
CDR3aa: CASSRSSGSTDTQYF
d_gene: TRBD2
abundance: .
j_gene: TRBJ2-3
v_gene: TRBV18

CDR3nt: TGTGCCAGCAGCTTACTCGGACAGAACCAGGCTTTCTTT
CDR3aa: CASSLLGQNQAFF
d_gene: .
abundance: .
j_gene: TRBJ1-1
v_gene: TRBV13

CDR3nt: TGTGCCAGCAGCTGGGGGGGGACTAGCTCTTACAATGAGCAGTTCTTC
CDR3aa: CASSWGGTSSYNEQFF
d_gene: TRBD2
abundance: .
j_gene: TRBJ2-1
v_gene: TRBV7-6

CDR3nt: TGTGCCAGCAGCTTCTCAGACACCGGGGAGCTGTTTTTT
CDR3aa: CASSFSDTGELFF
d_gene: .
abundance: .
j_gene: TRBJ2-2
v_gene: TRBV5-4

CDR3nt: TGTGCCAGCTCAAGGGACAGGGGGCAAGAGACTGAAGCTTTCTTT
CDR3aa: CASSRDRGQETEAFF
d_gene: TRBD1
abundance: .
j_gene: TRBJ1-1
v_gene: TRBV18

CDR3nt: TGTGCCAGCAGCTTAAAAGACCCCGACAGGGGCACCACTGAAGCTTTCTTT
CDR3aa: CASSLKDPDRGTTEAFF
d_gene: TRBD1
abundance: .
j_gene: TRBJ1-1
v_gene: TRBV7-3

CDR3nt: TGTGCCAGCAGCCCCTTCGCAGGGTGGAACACCGGGGAGCTGTTTTTT
CDR3aa: CASSPFAGWNTGELFF
d_gene: .
abundance: few
j_gene: TRBJ2-2
v_gene: TRBV7-9

CDR3nt: TGTGCCAGCAGCTTCCCCCAGGACGGTCGGGGGGACCAAGAGACCCAGTACTTC
CDR3aa: CASSFPQDGRGDQETQYF
d_gene: TRBD2
abundance: .
j_gene: TRBJ2-5
v_gene: TRBV7-2

CDR3nt: TGTGCCAGCAGTGGATTCGGGACAGGGAATTCACCCCTCCACTTT
CDR3aa: CASSGFGTGNSPLHF
d_gene: TRBD1
abundance: .
j_gene: TRBJ1-6
v_gene: TRBV2

CDR3nt: TGTGCCAGCAGCTTCCAATCGGGACAGCACAATGAGCAGTTCTTC
CDR3aa: CASSFQSGQHNEQFF
d_gene: TRBD1
abundance: few
j_gene: TRBJ2-1
v_gene: TRBV11-3

CDR3nt: TGTGCCAGCAGCGTAGGGCTAGCGGGGTCATACTACGAGCAGTACTTC
CDR3aa: CASSVGLAGSYYEQYF
d_gene: TRBD2
abundance: few
j_gene: TRBJ2-7
v_gene: TRBV9

CDR3nt: TGTGCCAGCAACCTGGGAGGATACACCGGGGAGCTGTTTTTT
CDR3aa: CASNLGGYTGELFF
d_gene: .
abundance: once
j_gene: TRBJ2-2
v_gene: TRBV7-9

CDR3nt: TGTGCCAGCAGCTTAGGGGACAGAACTAATGAAAAACTGTTTTTT
CDR3aa: CASSLGDRTNEKLFF
d_gene: TRBD1
abundance: .
j_gene: TRBJ1-4
v_gene: TRBV7-6

CDR3nt: TGTGCCAGCAGCCAAGCGTCCGGGACAGGGCAACTCTACGAGCAGTACTTC
CDR3aa: CASSQASGTGQLYEQYF
d_gene: TRBD1
abundance: .
j_gene: TRBJ2-7
v_gene: TRBV3-1/TRBV3-2

CDR3nt: TGTGCCACGCGGGACAGGCGGATGAACACTGAAGCTTTCTTT
CDR3aa: CATRDRRMNTEAFF
d_gene: TRBD1
abundance: .
j_gene: TRBJ1-1
v_gene: TRBV15

CDR3nt: TGTGCCAGCAGCGTCGGGACAGGCACACTCGAGCAGTACTTC
CDR3aa: CASSVGTGTLEQYF
d_gene: TRBD1
abundance: once
j_gene: TRBJ2-7
v_gene: TRBV9

CDR3nt: TGCGCCAGCAGCCAAGATCTCGTTAGCGGGGGCTCCTACGAGCAGTACTTC
CDR3aa: CASSQDLVSGGSYEQYF
d_gene: TRBD2
abundance: .
j_gene: TRBJ2-7
v_gene: TRBV4-3

CDR3nt: TGTGCCACCAGCAGCACCGGGACAAATTTATACGAGCAGTACTTC
CDR3aa: CATSSTGTNLYEQYF
d_gene: .
abundance: .
j_gene: TRBJ2-7
v_gene: TRBV15

CDR3nt: TGTGCCAGCAGACACAGACCTTGGACAGGCCCGTCCACTGAAGCTTTCTTT
CDR3aa: CASRHRPWTGPSTEAFF
d_gene: TRBD1
abundance: .
j_gene: TRBJ1-1
v_gene: TRBV27